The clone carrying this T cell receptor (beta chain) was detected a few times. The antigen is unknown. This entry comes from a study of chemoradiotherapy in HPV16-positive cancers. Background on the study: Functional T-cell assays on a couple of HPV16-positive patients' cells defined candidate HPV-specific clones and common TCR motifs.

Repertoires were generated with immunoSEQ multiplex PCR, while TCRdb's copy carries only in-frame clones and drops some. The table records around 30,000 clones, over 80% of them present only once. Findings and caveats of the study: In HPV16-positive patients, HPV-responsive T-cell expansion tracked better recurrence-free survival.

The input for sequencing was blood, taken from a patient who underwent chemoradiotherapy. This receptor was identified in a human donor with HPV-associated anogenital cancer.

The CDR3 DNA sequence: TGTGCCAGCAGTGACCCCCGGGGTAACAATCAGCCCCAGCATTTT. It is translated as CASSDPRGNNQPQHF. This sequence joins TRBV2 and TRBJ1-5; no clear D. The CDR3 spans 15 residues. Per the germline V gene, CDR1 is SNHLY and CDR2 is FYNNEI. V was cut by 3 bases and J by 3 bases, with 12 bases left in between.